The 4 T cell receptor beta chains below all came from one sample that was sequenced in a study of blood T cell repertoires in COVID-19 (TCRdb year 2020). Library preparation employed the immunoSEQ multiplex PCR assay. Not all clones reach the TCRdb copy of this immuneACCESS table, which keeps in-frame sequences only. Checked studies attribute under half of the gap to unresolved V genes and leave the rest unexplained. The sample has about 380,000 clones on record, approximately 81% of them singletons. About 3.6% of the sample is in the top ten clones. Sequenced: peripheral blood. Receptors originate from a woman aged 18-29 years with acute or convalescent COVID-19.

The chain recombines TRBV11-1 with TRBJ1-6; D is unclear. The CDR3 sequence is 14 residues long. The germline V gene encodes CDR1 SGHAT and CDR2 FQDESV (reference sequence). The ends were cut back, 5 bases at V and 4 bases at J, with 9 bases in the middle. This chain's CDR3 is CASSVILYNSPLHF. In DNA, the CDR3 is TGTGCCAGCAGCGTAATCTTATATAATTCACCCCTCCACTTT.

This chain links TRBV28 with TRBJ1-4, with TRBD1 matching over 7 bases. V shed 6 bases, J shed 4 bases, and the junction held 5 bases outside the gene matches. The CDR3 covers 14 residues. The V gene's germline CDR1 is MDHEN and CDR2 SYDVKM. The CDR3 loop is CASSADRFNEKLFF. In nucleotides, the CDR3 is TGTGCCAGCAGCGCGGACAGGTTTAATGAAAAACTGTTTTTT. The full variable domain, rest sourced from reference TRBV28 and TRBJ1-4, is DVKVTQSSRYLVKRTGEKVFLECVQDMDHENMFWYRQDPGLGLRLIYFSYDVKMKEKGDIPEGYSVSREKKERFSLILESASTNQTSMYLCASSADRFNEKLFFGSGTQLSVL.

The V and J genes are TRBV9 and TRBJ2-7; 9 bases are shared with TRBD1. The length of the CDR3 is 14 residues. Germline V gene sequence: CDR1 SGDLS, CDR2 YYNGEE. V lost 7 bases, J lost 2 bases, and 7 bases stayed unmatched. The CDR3 sequence: CASSSGTGPYEQYF. CDR3 sequence (DNA): TGTGCCAGCTCCTCCGGGACAGGGCCCTACGAGCAGTACTTC.

The chain uses TRBV7-9 and TRBJ1-1; the match to TRBD1 covers 8 bases. With 6 bases clipped from V and 3 bases from J, the junction kept 6 bases outside the gene matches. CDR1 is SEHNR, CDR2 FQNEAQ, per germline (reference sequence). The CDR3 consists of 14 residues. CDR3 sequence reads: CASSFGTGDTEAFF. CDR3 DNA: TGTGCCAGCAGTTTTGGGACAGGAGACACTGAAGCTTTCTTT.